The 32 T cell receptor beta chains below all came from one sample that was sequenced in a study of T cells in women clearing cervical HPV infection. Libraries were prepared by immunoSEQ multiplex PCR; TCRdb keeps only in-frame clonotypes and omits some of them. The listing contains about 37,000 clones. The sequencing input was blood buffy coat. These receptors were obtained from a woman between 18 and 70 years old with a cervical HPV16 infection that either progressed to CIN3+ or cleared (not recorded which).

The CDR3 region is CASRHSGLGRQETQYF. CDR3 DNA, as far as it was read: TGTGCCAGCAGACACTCGGGACTGGGACGGCAAGAGACC. This chain joins TRBV6-2 or TRBV6-3 and TRBJ2-5; D is perhaps TRBD2 (6 bases). The read ends 3 residues early relative to the CDR3; the germline J gene fills the gap. CDR3 size: 16 residues. The V and J ends lost 6 bases and 2 bases respectively, with 19 bases between them. Germline values: CDR1 MNHEY, CDR2 SVGEGT.

Regarding this clone: Read coverage stops 3 residues before the CDR3 terminus; the germline J gene supplies the remainder. This rearrangement joins TRBV11-3 to TRBJ2-1; 8 bases are a match to TRBD1. Germline assignment: CDR1 SGHNT and CDR2 YENEEA. Trimming removed 3 bases from V and 6 bases from J; junction bases left unmatched: 4. The CDR3 is 14 amino acids. The CDR3 bases that were read are TGTGCCAGCAGCTTCGACAGGGGAGTCAATGAG. As protein: CASSFDRGVNE. The entire CDR3 protein is CASSFDRGVNEQFF. Using reference TRBV11-3 and TRBJ2-1 for the parts outside the CDR3, the full variable domain is EAGVVQSPRYKIIEKKQPVAFWCNPISGHNTLYWYLQNLGQGPELLIRYENEEAVDDSQLPKDRFSAERLKGVDSTLKIQPAELGDSAVYLCASSFDRGVNEQFFGPGTRLTVL.

Regarding this clone: The CDR3 end falls 3 residues outside the read, so it is completed with the germline J gene. The V and J genes are TRBV29-1 and TRBJ2-3; TRBD2 aligns across 16 bases. Germline V CDR1 and CDR2: SQVTM, ANQGSEA. The CDR3 is 17 amino acids. The CDR3 loop is CSVLGTSGGGITWAQYF. CDR3 DNA, as far as it was read: TGCAGCGTTCTTGGGACTAGCGGGGGGGGTATAACTTGGGCG.

Note on this clone: Read data end 3 residues before the CDR3 end; the end is taken from the germline J gene. The rearrangement uses TRBV6-2 or TRBV6-3 and TRBJ2-7, with a possible D match to TRBD1 (5 bases). Trimming pared 6 bases from V and 3 bases from J, leaving 9 bases between. Germline V CDR1 and CDR2: MNHEY, SVGEGT. CDR3 length equals 12 residues. Here the CDR3 reads CASRLDSYEQYF. The CDR3 DNA, read in part, is TGTGCCAGCAGGCTCGACAGCTACGAG.

Regarding this clone: The read halts 3 residues ahead of the CDR3 end, with the missing end drawn from the germline J gene. V and J are TRBV18 and TRBJ2-4; tentatively, D is TRBD2 (6 bases). This CDR3 region has 16 residues. CDR1 is KGHSH and CDR2 is LQKENI in the germline V gene. CDR3 DNA (partial): TGTGCCAGCTCACCACAAAAGGACTACCCTAACTATGGT. It specifies CASSPQKDYPNYG. The full CDR3 protein reads CASSPQKDYPNYGQYF.

For this clone: The read terminates 3 residues before the CDR3 end, so the remaining end is supplied by the germline J gene. This chain uses TRBV11-2 with TRBJ2-5, with D possibly TRBD1 on 6 matching bases. V lost 5 bases, J lost 5 bases, and 12 bases lay in between. There are 13 residues in the CDR3. CDR1 is SGHAT and CDR2 is FQNNGV in the germline V gene. CDR3 DNA, as far as it was read: TGTGCCAGCAGCGGGGGTACAGGGGAGACC. It yields the protein CASSGGTGET. The entire CDR3 protein reads CASSGGTGETQYF.

Notes on this clone: The sequence runs out 3 residues before the end of the CDR3; the remainder is reconstructed from the germline J gene. This chain connects TRBV19 to TRBJ1-6; D remains unclear. Trimming took off 6 bases at V and 8 bases at J, with 14 bases between the two ends. Germline lookup yields CDR1 LNHDA and CDR2 SQIVND (reference sequence). This CDR3 is 14 amino acids long. CDR3 sequence: CASSSYGGDSPLHF. The DNA read from the CDR3 is TGTGCCAGTAGCTCATACGGCGGGGATTCACCC.

Comments on this clone: Read sequence stops 3 residues before the CDR3 end, and the germline J gene provides the missing end. The chain carries TRBV5-1 and TRBJ1-2; D remains unclear. V was clipped by 4 bases and J by 3 bases, with 10 bases between them. The CDR3 spans 13 residues. Germline V gene data show CDR1 as SGHRS and CDR2 as YFSETQ. The sequenced CDR3 bases are TGCGCCAGCAGCATAGGGTACGACTATGGC. Its translation: CASSIGYDYG. The entire CDR3 protein reads CASSIGYDYGYTF.

As concerns this clone: The read ends 3 residues before the CDR3 terminus; that terminus is restored from the germline J gene. The genes are TRBV6-1 and TRBJ2-2; 9 bases agree with TRBD1. Germline CDR1 reads MNHNS; CDR2 reads SASEGT. V was pared by 4 bases and J by 6 bases, with 3 bases of the junction left unmatched. The length of the CDR3 is 14 residues. CDR3: CASSGTGGSGELFF. CDR3 DNA (partial): TGTGCCAGCAGTGGTACAGGGGGCTCCGGGGAG.

In regard to this clone: The read terminates 3 residues before the CDR3 end, so the remaining end is supplied by the germline J gene. The chain uses TRBV18 and TRBJ1-1, with 7 nucleotides matching TRBD1. CDR3 length: 17 residues. Germline-derived CDR1 and CDR2 are KGHSH and LQKENI. Losses at the gene ends were 3 bases for V and 1 base for J; bases not matched to a gene: 11. The CDR3 reads CASSPLDRVRGNTEAFF. CDR3 DNA, as far as it was read: TGTGCCAGCTCACCTTTAGACAGGGTTCGGGGGAACACTGAA.

Comments on this clone: Read data end 3 residues before the CDR3 end; the end is taken from the germline J gene. This chain links TRBV18 with TRBJ1-5; D is undetermined. Germline V lookup: CDR1 KGHSH, CDR2 LQKENI. This CDR3 is 16 amino acids long. The V gene lost 3 bases and the J gene lost 2 bases, with 14 bases spanning the gap. The CDR3 reads CASSPLRLVGNQPQHF. Partial CDR3 DNA: TGTGCCAGCTCACCCCTGCGGTTAGTGGGCAATCAGCCC.

Turning to this clone: The observed sequence ends 3 residues before the CDR3 terminus, with the missing tail filled in from the germline J gene. Other DNA sequences in the same sample also yield this CDR3. The chain carries TRBV5-1 and TRBJ1-2; 10 nucleotides align to TRBD1. This CDR3 contains 18 residues. V was clipped by 5 bases and J by 4 bases; unmatched bases: 17. The germline CDR1 and CDR2 sequences are SGHRS and YFSETQ. The CDR3 DNA, read in part, is TGCGCCAGCAGAAAGACGACAGGGGGCAATTCGGTTAGCTATGGC. Translation: CASRKTTGGNSVSYG. The CDR3, in full, reads CASRKTTGGNSVSYGYTF.

To note about this clone: The read comes to an end 3 residues before the CDR3 does, leaving the germline J gene to fill in the end. The chain links TRBV19 to TRBJ1-3; no reliable D call. Trimming stripped 7 bases from V and 7 bases from J, with 23 bases between. Germline V gene lookup returns CDR1 LNHDA and CDR2 SQIVND (reference sequence). The CDR3 is 16 amino acids. The CDR3: CASTAGQSLSANTIYF. The part of the CDR3 DNA that was read is TGTGCCAGTACCGCTGGGCAGAGCCTTTCGGCCAACACC.

As for this clone: The DNA ends 3 residues before the CDR3 does, and the rest of the CDR3 is filled in from the germline J gene. The chain combines TRBV12-3 or TRBV12-4 with TRBJ2-5, with 11 bases identical to TRBD1. The CDR3 extends over 14 amino acids. V was pared by 5 bases and J by 5 bases, with 4 bases of the junction left unmatched. Partial CDR3 DNA: TGTGCCAGCAGTCGGACAGGGGGCAGGGAGACC. This codes for CASSRTGGRET. The full CDR3 protein is CASSRTGGRETQYF.

Regarding this clone: The read ends 3 residues shy of where the CDR3 ends; the end is completed using the germline J gene. This sequence joins TRBV19 and TRBJ1-2; 12 bases are shared with TRBD1. The CDR3 is made up of 16 amino acids. CDR1 is LNHDA and CDR2 is SQIVND in the germline V gene (reference sequence). Partial CDR3 DNA: TGTGCCAGTAGTGCATCCGGGACAGGGGGCCCTTACGAC. This encodes CASSASGTGGPYD. The full CDR3 reads CASSASGTGGPYDYTF.

Concerning this clone itself: The read falls 3 residues short of the CDR3 end, and the missing part is taken from the germline J gene. The rearrangement uses TRBV4-1 and TRBJ1-1; 7 bases map to TRBD1. The trim removed 4 bases at V and 4 bases at J, leaving 9 bases unmatched. Germline V CDR1 and CDR2: MGHRA, YSYEKL. The CDR3 is 15 amino acids. CDR3 DNA, as far as it was read: TGCGCCAGCAGCCTTCTTGGGACAGCTAGCACTGAA. Residues: CASSLLGTASTE. The entire CDR3 protein reads CASSLLGTASTEAFF.

Notes on this clone: The missing CDR3 end, 3 residues past where the read stops, is filled in from the germline J gene. The chain uses TRBV11-2 and TRBJ2-2; possibly TRBD2 for D (6 bases). Germline V lookup: CDR1 SGHAT, CDR2 FQNNGV. CDR3 length: 15 residues. V dropped 3 bases and J dropped 6 bases, with 14 bases sitting between them. Incomplete CDR3 DNA: TGTGCCAGCAGCTTTGCGGGGTCTTACGCCGGGGAG. Protein: CASSFAGSYAGE. The entire CDR3 protein reads CASSFAGSYAGELFF.

A note on this clone: The DNA ends 3 residues before the CDR3 does, and the rest of the CDR3 is filled in from the germline J gene. The chain uses TRBV10-3 and TRBJ1-1, with D uncertain. CDR1 is ENHRY and CDR2 is SYGVKD in the germline V gene. V shed 5 bases and J shed 0 bases, with 13 bases lying between them. The CDR3 is 15 residues long. The DNA read from the CDR3 is TGTGCCATCAGTTATTATCCTGGCATGAACACTGAA. Amino acid sequence: CAISYYPGMNTE. The entire CDR3 protein reads CAISYYPGMNTEAFF.

As for this clone: The read ends 3 residues shy of where the CDR3 ends; the end is completed using the germline J gene. The chain is built from TRBV19 and TRBJ2-7; D unclear. Between the trimmed V and J ends, which lost 3 bases and 2 bases, there was a span of 8 bases. The CDR3 has 13 residues. CDR1 and CDR2 from the germline V gene are LNHDA and SQIVND (reference sequence). Partial CDR3 DNA: TGTGCCAGTAGTATCGCCAGTCCCTACGAG. Protein: CASSIASPYE. The complete CDR3 reads CASSIASPYEQYF.

A note on this clone: The CDR3 end is not reached by the read, which stops 3 residues before it; the germline J gene fills it in. This chain connects TRBV2 to TRBJ2-2; weak D call: TRBD2 (6 bases). Per the germline V gene, CDR1 is SNHLY and CDR2 is FYNNEI. The CDR3 has 14 residues. The sequenced CDR3 bases are TGTGCCAGCAGCATGAGTCGGACTAATGAAAAG. Translated, it gives CASSMSRTNEK. The whole CDR3 sequence is CASSMSRTNEKLFF.

Comments on this clone: The read ends 3 residues before the CDR3 terminus; that terminus is restored from the germline J gene. The chain links TRBV2 to TRBJ2-2; 7 nucleotides match TRBD2. The germline CDR1 and CDR2 sequences are SNHLY and FYNNEI. This CDR3 comprises 13 residues. The CDR3 spells CASSGGGYEKLFF. CDR3 bases read: TGTGCCAGCTCCGGCGGGGGATATGAAAAG.

Turning to this clone: The read falls 3 residues short of the CDR3 end, and the missing part is taken from the germline J gene. The V call is TRBV19, the J call TRBJ1-5, with 10 bases lining up with TRBD1. Germline CDR1 LNHDA, CDR2 SQIVND (reference sequence). The length of the CDR3 is 14 residues. Trimming removed 5 bases from V and 5 bases from J; junction bases left unmatched: 3. The CDR3 reads CASSADRGYQPQHF. Incomplete CDR3 DNA: TGTGCCAGTAGTGCGGACAGGGGGTATCAGCCC.

Turning to this clone: The CDR3 end lies 3 residues beyond the end of the read and is filled in from the germline J gene. The rearrangement joins TRBV20-1 to TRBJ2-5; 9 bases line up with TRBD2. The CDR3 consists of 15 residues. Per the germline V gene, CDR1 is DFQATT and CDR2 is SNEGSKA (reference sequence). The V gene end was trimmed by 1 base and the J gene end by 1 base; junction bases not matched to a gene: 4. CDR3 DNA, as far as it was read: TGCAGTGCTAGAGGGGCGGGAGGGCCCCAAGAGACC. It yields the protein CSARGAGGPQET. Given in full, the CDR3 is CSARGAGGPQETQYF.

With regard to this clone: The CDR3 goes on 3 residues after the read ends, and that part is filled in from the germline J gene. The chain joins TRBV6-1 to TRBJ2-1; D remains ambiguous. From germline, CDR1 is MNHNS and CDR2 SASEGT. This CDR3 has 14 amino acids. V lost 4 bases and J 2 bases, leaving 9 bases between the germline ends. Incomplete CDR3 DNA: TGTGCCAGCAGTGTCAGTTCCGCCTACAATGAG. Translated, it gives CASSVSSAYNE. The entire CDR3 sequence reads CASSVSSAYNEQFF.

As concerns this clone: The CDR3 end lies 3 residues beyond the end of the read and is filled in from the germline J gene. The J gene is TRBJ2-2, the V gene TRBV2; no definite D call. This CDR3 is 12 amino acids long. Between the trimmed V and J ends, which lost 4 bases and 6 bases, there was a span of 6 bases. Germline CDR1 is SNHLY and CDR2 is FYNNEI. CDR3 DNA (partial): TGTGCCAGCAGTGTCGTTGCCGGGGAG. Amino acid sequence: CASSVVAGE. The full CDR3 sequence reads CASSVVAGELFF.

The CDR3 sequence: CASSVGDSSYNSPLHF. CDR3 bases read: TGTGCCAGCAGCGTAGGCGATAGCTCCTATAATTCACCC. The chain couples TRBV9 to TRBJ1-6; no clear D gene. The observed sequence ends 3 residues before the CDR3 terminus, with the missing tail filled in from the germline J gene. The V and J ends lost 0 bases and 0 bases respectively, with 7 bases between them. The CDR3 is 16 amino acids. From germline, CDR1 is SGDLS and CDR2 YYNGEE.

To note about this clone: The read ends 3 residues before the CDR3 terminus; that terminus is restored from the germline J gene. This sequence joins TRBV28 and TRBJ1-4; maybe TRBD1 (6 bases). The V end lost 5 bases, the J end lost 8 bases, and 12 bases lay between the germline ends. This CDR3 comprises 13 residues. Germline V gene sequence: CDR1 MDHEN, CDR2 SYDVKM. The CDR3 DNA, read in part, is TGTGCCAGCAGTCACAGGGTAGGGGAAAAA. It codes for CASSHRVGEK. From start to end, the CDR3 is CASSHRVGEKLFF.

Concerning this clone: The read ends 3 residues before the CDR3 terminus; that terminus is restored from the germline J gene. V gene TRBV30 combines with J gene TRBJ1-5, with D maybe TRBD1 (5 bases). V lost 0 bases and J lost 7, with 19 bases in between. CDR3 length: 16 amino acids. The germline V gene encodes CDR1 GTSNPN and CDR2 SVGIG (reference sequence). CDR3: CAWSVRGASWGQPQHF. The sequenced CDR3 bases are TGTGCCTGGAGTGTACGAGGGGCCTCATGGGGACAGCCC.

Notes on this clone: The read halts 3 residues ahead of the CDR3 end, with the missing end drawn from the germline J gene. The V and J genes are TRBV20-1 and TRBJ2-5; D ambiguous. The CDR3 covers 14 residues. Per germline, CDR1 DFQATT and CDR2 SNEGSKA (reference sequence). V was cut by 3 bases and J by 5 bases, with 16 bases left in between. The covered CDR3 bases are TGCAGTGCTAGTAGATATGGTCCCAGGGAGACC. Encoded protein: CSASRYGPRET. The whole CDR3 region reads CSASRYGPRETQYF.

On this clone: The read ends 3 residues early relative to the CDR3; the germline J gene fills the gap. This chain uses TRBV5-4 with TRBJ2-3; TRBD2 might be the D (5 bases). V was cut by 0 bases and J by 3 bases, with 8 bases left in between. The CDR3 is 14 amino acids. In germline, CDR1 is SGHNT, CDR2 YYREEE (reference sequence). The DNA read from the CDR3 is TGTGCCAGCAGCTTGGCCGGGGAGACAGATACG. It is translated as CASSLAGETDT. The CDR3 in its entirety is CASSLAGETDTQYF.

As for this clone: The sequence runs out 3 residues before the end of the CDR3; the remainder is reconstructed from the germline J gene. V gene TRBV5-6 combines with J gene TRBJ2-5, with TRBD1 as a possible D gene (6 bases). V lost 2 bases and J lost 1, with 6 bases in between. The CDR3 loop spans 13 amino acids. Germline CDR1 is SGHDT and CDR2 is YYEEEE. CDR3: CASSLGGQETQYF. Partial CDR3 DNA: TGTGCCAGCAGCTTAGGGGGCCAAGAGACC. Together with reference TRBV5-6 and TRBJ2-5, the CDR3 gives the full variable domain: DAGVTQSPTHLIKTRGQQVTLRCSPKSGHDTVSWYQQALGQGPQFIFQYYEEEERQRGNFPDRFSGHQFPNYSSELNVNALLLGDSALYLCASSLGGQETQYFGPGTRLLVL.

Concerning this clone itself: Read sequence stops 3 residues before the CDR3 end, and the germline J gene provides the missing end. This sequence joins TRBV20-1 and TRBJ2-5; TRBD2 matches at 8 bases. Germline V lookup: CDR1 DFQATT, CDR2 SNEGSKA (reference sequence). The CDR3 is 13 amino acids. CDR3 region: CSEGGLGTDTQYF. The covered CDR3 bases are TGCAGTGAGGGGGGACTAGGTACAGATACC.